The 20 T cell receptor beta chains below come from one sample, sequenced in a study of Ad26.COV2.S vaccination and SARS-CoV-2 variants. Generated by immunoSEQ multiplex PCR, the TCRdb table keeps only in-frame clones and is missing some. The table has about 180,000 clones, around 88% seen once; the top ten hold more than 4.5%. Source: peripheral blood, taken after recovery from COVID-19. The origin of the receptors is a human donor who had recovered from COVID-19.

About this clone itself: The sample has other DNA sequences that encode this CDR3 too. The J gene is TRBJ1-2, the V gene TRBV3-1 (or the pseudogene TRBV3-2); D unresolved. This CDR3 has 13 residues. The V gene's germline CDR1 is LGHDT and CDR2 YNNKEL (reference sequence). V lost 0 bases and J 4 bases, leaving 6 bases between the germline ends. CDR3 in amino acids: CASSQDGRYGYTF. The CDR3 region has the DNA TGTGCCAGCAGCCAAGACGGACGCTATGGCTACACCTTC.

This chain uses TRBV7-2 with TRBJ2-1; TRBD2 aligns across 7 bases. Germline values: CDR1 SGHTA, CDR2 FQGNSA. The CDR3 covers 14 residues. J gave up 5 bases and V 3 bases, and 4 bases lay outside the gene matches. The CDR3 nucleotides are TGTGCCAGCAGCTTCACCGGGACTAACAATGAGCAGTTCTTC. Encoded protein: CASSFTGTNNEQFF.

This sequence joins TRBV4-1 and TRBJ2-7; no clear D gene. The germline V and J ends were trimmed by 4 bases and 4 bases, with 11 bases remaining between them. Germline V gives CDR1 MGHRA, CDR2 YSYEKL. The CDR3 sequence is 13 residues long. CDR3 residues: CASSPSEYYEQYF. CDR3 coding DNA: TGCGCCAGCAGCCCAAGCGAATATTACGAGCAGTACTTC.

The J gene is TRBJ1-1, the V gene TRBV9, with unresolved D. The CDR3 has 14 amino acids. Per the germline V gene, CDR1 is SGDLS and CDR2 is YYNGEE. V gave up 0 bases and J gave up 4 bases, with 10 bases separating them. The CDR3 nucleotides read TGTGCCAGCAGCGTAGCTTTACACGGCACTGAAGCTTTCTTT. Translated, it gives CASSVALHGTEAFF.

This sequence joins TRBV5-4 and TRBJ1-4; D gene uncertain. The V gene lost 7 bases and the J gene lost 8 bases, with 12 bases spanning the gap. The CDR3 runs to 12 residues. The germline CDR1 and CDR2 sequences are SGHNT and YYREEE (reference sequence). In DNA, the CDR3 is TGTGCCAGCTCCCCAGGAGCCGAAAAACTGTTTTTT. It translates to CASSPGAEKLFF.

J is TRBJ2-7 and V is TRBV6-6; 7 bases agree with TRBD2. Germline V gives CDR1 MNHNY, CDR2 SVGAGI (reference sequence). Trimming took 5 bases from V and 6 from J; bases not matched to a gene: 10. The CDR3 spans 14 residues. As DNA, the CDR3 is TGTGCCAGCAGTGAGGCAGGGAGGGTCCGCGAGCAGTACTTC. Protein: CASSEAGRVREQYF.

The gene calls are TRBV7-2 and TRBJ2-6; D call uncertain. CDR3 length equals 12 residues. Germline V gene sequence: CDR1 SGHTA, CDR2 FQGNSA. Trimming pared 11 bases from V and 1 base from J, leaving 6 bases between. The CDR3 loop is CAVASGANVLTF. The CDR3 coding sequence is TGTGCCGTCGCTTCTGGGGCCAACGTCCTGACTTTC. Filled out from reference TRBV7-2 and TRBJ2-6, the complete variable domain reads GAGVSQSPSNKVTEKGKDVELRCDPISGHTALYWYRQSLGQGLEFLIYFQGNSAPDKSGLPSDRFSAERTGGSVSTLTIQRTQQEDSAVYLCAVASGANVLTFGAGSRLTVL.

The rearrangement joins TRBV3-1 (or the pseudogene TRBV3-2) to TRBJ1-6; 7 positions match TRBD1. Per the germline V gene, CDR1 is LGHDT and CDR2 is YNNKEL (reference sequence). CDR3 length: 14 amino acids. J was trimmed by 14 bases and V by 2 bases; bases with no gene match: 9. The CDR3 coding sequence is TGTGCCAGCAGCCAACCTAAGACAGGGCCCACCCTCCACTTT. Protein sequence: CASSQPKTGPTLHF.

This clone was seen more than once but under ten times. J is TRBJ1-5 and V is TRBV4-1, with TRBD1 matching over 7 bases. CDR1 is MGHRA, CDR2 YSYEKL, per germline. The J segment lost 6 bases and the V segment lost 0 bases, leaving 8 bases of the junction unmatched. The CDR3 has 16 amino acids. CDR3 region: CASSQERHRGGQPQHF. The CDR3 DNA reads as TGCGCCAGCAGCCAAGAGAGGCACAGGGGAGGTCAGCCCCAGCATTTT.

Points on this clone: Other nucleotide sequences in the sample specify the same CDR3. This chain joins TRBV6-5 and TRBJ1-3, with D uncertain. The CDR3 length is 13 residues. Germline V lookup: CDR1 MNHEY, CDR2 SVGAGI. V was clipped by 7 bases and J by 0 bases, with 7 bases between them. In nucleotides, the CDR3 is TGTGCCAGCACGTCCTTCTCTGGAAACACCATATATTTT. Its translation is CASTSFSGNTIYF.

The rearrangement joins TRBV6-5 to TRBJ1-4; D gene unclear. The V end was cut by 7 bases, the J end by 6 bases, with 9 bases between. CDR1 MNHEY and CDR2 SVGAGI come from the germline V gene. This CDR3 spans 12 amino acids. The CDR3 nucleotides read TGTGCCAGCAAACAGCCGTATGAAAAACTGTTTTTT. Residues: CASKQPYEKLFF.

The CDR3 is CSVVRDQETQYF. In nucleotides, the CDR3 is TGCAGCGTTGTAAGGGACCAAGAGACCCAGTACTTC. V is TRBV29-1 and J is TRBJ2-5; no clear D. Deletions cut 4 bases from V and 0 bases from J, with 6 bases between. The CDR3 contains 12 residues. The V gene's germline CDR1 is SQVTM and CDR2 ANQGSEA.

V and J are TRBV14 and TRBJ2-3; tentatively, D is TRBD2 (6 bases). The germline V and J ends were trimmed by 2 bases and 6 bases, with 9 bases remaining between them. The CDR3 has 13 amino acids. From germline, CDR1 is SGHDN and CDR2 FVKESK. The CDR3 DNA reads as TGTGCCAGCAGCCAAAATGCGGGGGATACGCAGTATTTT. Translating gives CASSQNAGDTQYF.

The chain couples TRBV5-6 to TRBJ1-6; D uncertain. Germline V gene data show CDR1 as SGHDT and CDR2 as YYEEEE. CDR3 size: 17 residues. V was trimmed by 0 bases and J by 2 bases, leaving 12 bases between them. CDR3: CASSLAPGGTYNSPLHF. The CDR3 region has the DNA TGTGCCAGCAGCTTGGCCCCGGGTGGAACCTATAATTCACCCCTCCACTTT.

The chain carries TRBV29-1 and TRBJ1-1, with D perhaps matching TRBD1 (6 bases). Trimming removed 4 bases at V and 7 bases at J, with 16 bases between. The CDR3 covers 13 residues. The germline V gene has CDR1 SQVTM and CDR2 ANQGSEA. The CDR3: CSVVVTGGGEAFF. The CDR3 nucleotides read TGCAGCGTTGTTGTGACAGGAGGGGGTGAAGCTTTCTTT.

The rearrangement uses TRBV12-2 and TRBJ2-1. TRBV12-2 constitutes a pseudogene. The CDR3 extends over 10 amino acids. As DNA, the CDR3 is TGTGCAAGTAGGGGGGTTGAGCAGTTCTTC. This encodes CASRGVEQFF.

The rearrangement uses TRBV12-5 and TRBJ2-3; weak D call: TRBD2 (6 bases). Germline CDR1 reads LGHNT; CDR2 reads FRNRAP. Trimming took 2 bases from V and 4 from J, leaving 7 bases between them. There are 13 residues in the CDR3. The CDR3 nucleotides read TGTGCTAGTGGTTTGTCGGGGGCAGATACGCAGTATTTT. Protein product: CASGLSGADTQYF.

V usage is TRBV6-5 and J usage is TRBJ1-6; D is undetermined. Germline values: CDR1 MNHEY, CDR2 SVGAGI. V was clipped by 0 bases and J by 7 bases, with 10 bases between them. CDR3 size: 15 residues. Written as DNA, the CDR3 is TGTGCCAGCAGTTACTCGGAGGATCGCAATTCACCCCTCCACTTT. Protein sequence: CASSYSEDRNSPLHF.

This chain links TRBV28 with TRBJ2-2; TRBD2 aligns across 9 bases. After removal of 4 bases from V and 4 bases from J, the junction contained 7 bases not matched to a gene. The CDR3 is made up of 16 amino acids. The germline V gene has CDR1 MDHEN and CDR2 SYDVKM. CDR3 in amino acids: CASSSLTSGFTGELFF. The DNA for the CDR3 is TGTGCCAGCAGTTCGCTGACTAGCGGTTTCACCGGGGAGCTGTTTTTT.

The chain is built from TRBV6-5 and TRBJ2-1; possible D gene TRBD2, 5 bases. The CDR3 runs 15 residues. V gave up 6 bases and J gave up 0 bases, with 12 bases separating them. CDR1 MNHEY and CDR2 SVGAGI come from the germline V gene. CDR3 in amino acids: CASSPDYSSYNEQFF. CDR3 sequence (DNA): TGTGCCAGCAGCCCCGACTACAGCTCCTACAATGAGCAGTTCTTC.